This T cell receptor beta chain derives from a study of blood T cells in healthy people across ages. Through a sample-barcoded 5' primer and a J-beta primer mix, a second PCR was run for roughly 7 to 11 cycles. MiXCR was run by TCRdb on the 5' RACE reads, yielding one entry per CDR3 protein. The sample includes hundreds of thousands of distinct CDR3 sequences, about half of them seen just once. CDR3 length equals 19 residues. Germline-derived CDR1 and CDR2 are MRHNA and SNTAGT. The trim removed 1 base at V and 0 bases at J, leaving 13 bases unmatched. Concerning this clonotype: Its cognate antigen is unknown.

Findings and limits, study-wide: A roughly linear fall in TCR beta diversity per million T cells was seen with increasing age. CMV status of donors was unknown, possibly confounding expanded clonotype changes. There was a strong correlation between TCR beta diversity and naive T cell percentage.

Material for sequencing was blood. This chain uses TRBV6-4 with TRBJ1-1; TRBD1 matches 8 bases. The TCR comes from a man older than 75 in good health. The CDR3 bases are TGTGCCAGCAGTGACTGGTACTCAGGGGGCGCCAGGATGAACACTGAAGCTTTCTTT. It translates to CASSDWYSGGARMNTEAFF.